This TCR beta chain came from a study of blood T cell repertoires in COVID-19. The wider study: Sample material is recorded as cDNA or gDNA derived from T cells, B-cell-depleted T cells, or PBMCs.

Trimming shortened V by 0 bases and J by 4 bases, and 12 bases separated the two germline ends. The CDR3 has 16 amino acids. CDR1 is SGHTA, CDR2 FQGNSA, per germline. The authors' processing: Quantification of nucleated cells was approximated via reference gene primer amplification. Method: immunoSEQ multiplex PCR; TCRdb's copy keeps in-frame clones and lacks some. Clonal size and the V and J genes are those of that table, whereas D and trimming came from the DNA. The top ten hold 1.9% of the sample, which has 240,000 or so clones, 70% to 85% seen once. This TCR was recovered from a woman older than 75 with acute or convalescent COVID-19. The sequenced material came from peripheral blood. The chain recombines TRBV7-2 with TRBJ2-2; D is undetermined. This chain's CDR3 is CASSLAPGRPTGELFF. In DNA form, the CDR3 reads TGTGCCAGCAGCTTAGCGCCAGGTCGGCCCACCGGGGAGCTGTTTTTT.